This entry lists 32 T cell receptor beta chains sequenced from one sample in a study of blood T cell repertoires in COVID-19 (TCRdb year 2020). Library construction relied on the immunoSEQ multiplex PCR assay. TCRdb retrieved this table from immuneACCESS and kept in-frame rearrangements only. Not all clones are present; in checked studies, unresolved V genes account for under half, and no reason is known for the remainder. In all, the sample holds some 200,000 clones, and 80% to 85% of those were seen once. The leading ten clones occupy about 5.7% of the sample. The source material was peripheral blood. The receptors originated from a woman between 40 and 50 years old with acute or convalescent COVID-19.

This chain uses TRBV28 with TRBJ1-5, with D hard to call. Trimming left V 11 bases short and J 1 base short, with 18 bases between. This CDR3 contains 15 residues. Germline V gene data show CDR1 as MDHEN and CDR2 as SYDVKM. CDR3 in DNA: TGTGCCTACTCTGCCCGGGGAAGGAGCAATCAGCCCCAGCATTTT. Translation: CAYSARGRSNQPQHF.

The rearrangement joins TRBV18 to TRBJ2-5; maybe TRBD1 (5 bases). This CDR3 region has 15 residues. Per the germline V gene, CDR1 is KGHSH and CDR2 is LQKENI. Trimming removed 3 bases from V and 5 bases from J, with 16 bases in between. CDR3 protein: CASSPTDQSGETQYF. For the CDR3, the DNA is TGTGCCAGCTCACCGACAGATCAATCCGGGGAGACCCAGTACTTC.

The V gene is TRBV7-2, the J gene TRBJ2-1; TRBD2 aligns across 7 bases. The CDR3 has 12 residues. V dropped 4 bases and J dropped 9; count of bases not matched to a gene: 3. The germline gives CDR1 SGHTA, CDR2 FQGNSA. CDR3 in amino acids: CASSSWEGEQFF. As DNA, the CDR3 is TGTGCCAGCAGCTCATGGGAGGGTGAGCAGTTCTTC.

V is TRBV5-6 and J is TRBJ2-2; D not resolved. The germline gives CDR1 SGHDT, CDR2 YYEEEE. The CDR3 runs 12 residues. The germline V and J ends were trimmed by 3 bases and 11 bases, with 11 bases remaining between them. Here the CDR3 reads CASSSYSQELFF. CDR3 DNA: TGTGCCAGCAGCTCTTACAGTCAAGAGCTGTTTTTT.

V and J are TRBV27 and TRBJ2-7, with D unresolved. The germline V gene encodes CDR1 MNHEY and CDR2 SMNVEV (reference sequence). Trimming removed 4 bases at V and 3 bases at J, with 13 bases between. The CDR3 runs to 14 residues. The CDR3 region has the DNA TGTGCCAGCAGTTACGGGTTCGGCAACTACGAGCAGTACTTC. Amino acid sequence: CASSYGFGNYEQYF.

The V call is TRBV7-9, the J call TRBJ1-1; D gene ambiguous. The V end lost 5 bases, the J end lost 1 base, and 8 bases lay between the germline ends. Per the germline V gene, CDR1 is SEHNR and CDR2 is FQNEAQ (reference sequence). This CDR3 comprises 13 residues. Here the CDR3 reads CASSQRQNTEAFF. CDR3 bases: TGTGCCAGCAGCCAACGACAGAACACTGAAGCTTTCTTT.

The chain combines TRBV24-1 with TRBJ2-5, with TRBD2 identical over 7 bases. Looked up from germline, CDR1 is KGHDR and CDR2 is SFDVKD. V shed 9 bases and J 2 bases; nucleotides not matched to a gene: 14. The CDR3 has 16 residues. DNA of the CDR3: TGTGCCACCGGGGCTCGCGGGGGAGATCTTCAAGAGACCCAGTACTTC. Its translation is CATGARGGDLQETQYF.

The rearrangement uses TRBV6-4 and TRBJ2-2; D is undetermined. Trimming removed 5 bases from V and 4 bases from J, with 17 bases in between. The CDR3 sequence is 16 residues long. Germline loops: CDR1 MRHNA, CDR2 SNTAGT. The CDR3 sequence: CASSLRNSLSTGELFF. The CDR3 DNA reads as TGTGCCAGCAGTCTAAGAAACAGCCTCTCCACCGGGGAGCTGTTTTTT.

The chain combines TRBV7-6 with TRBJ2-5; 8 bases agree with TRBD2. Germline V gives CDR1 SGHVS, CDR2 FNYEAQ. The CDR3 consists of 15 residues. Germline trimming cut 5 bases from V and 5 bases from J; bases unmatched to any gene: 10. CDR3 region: CASSMSGGPWETQYF. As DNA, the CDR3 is TGTGCCAGCAGCATGTCGGGAGGGCCTTGGGAGACCCAGTACTTC.

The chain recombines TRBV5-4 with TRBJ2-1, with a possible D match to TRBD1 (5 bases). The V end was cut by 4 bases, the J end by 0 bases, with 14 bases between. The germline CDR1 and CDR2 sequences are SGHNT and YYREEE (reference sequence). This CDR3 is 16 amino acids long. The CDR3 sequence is CASSANRFSSYNEQFF. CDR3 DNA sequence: TGTGCCAGCAGCGCAAACAGGTTTAGCTCCTACAATGAGCAGTTCTTC.

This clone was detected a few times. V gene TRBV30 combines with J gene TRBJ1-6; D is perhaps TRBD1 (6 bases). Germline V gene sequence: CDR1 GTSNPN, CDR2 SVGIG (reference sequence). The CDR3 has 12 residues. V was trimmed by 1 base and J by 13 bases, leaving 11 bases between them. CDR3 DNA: TGTGCCTGGAGTGCTACAGGGTCGCCCCTCCACTTT. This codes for CAWSATGSPLHF.

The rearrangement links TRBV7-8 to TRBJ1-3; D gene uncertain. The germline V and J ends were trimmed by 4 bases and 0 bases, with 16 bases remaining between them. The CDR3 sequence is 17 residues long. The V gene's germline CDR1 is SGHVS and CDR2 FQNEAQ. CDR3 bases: TGTGCCAGCAGCTCCAACCTAATACGGGGCTCTGGAAACACCATATATTTT. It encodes CASSSNLIRGSGNTIYF. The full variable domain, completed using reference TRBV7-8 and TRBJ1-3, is GAGVSQSPRYKVAKRGQDVALRCDPISGHVSLFWYQQALGQGPEFLTYFQNEAQLDKSGLPSDRFFAERPEGSVSTLKIQRTQQEDSAVYLCASSSNLIRGSGNTIYFGEGSWLTVV.

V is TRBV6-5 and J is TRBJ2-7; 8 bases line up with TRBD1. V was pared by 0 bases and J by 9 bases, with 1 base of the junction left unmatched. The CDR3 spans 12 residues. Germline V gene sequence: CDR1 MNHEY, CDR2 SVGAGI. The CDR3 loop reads CASSYSGTGQYF. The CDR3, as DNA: TGTGCCAGCAGTTACTCCGGGACAGGGCAGTACTTC.

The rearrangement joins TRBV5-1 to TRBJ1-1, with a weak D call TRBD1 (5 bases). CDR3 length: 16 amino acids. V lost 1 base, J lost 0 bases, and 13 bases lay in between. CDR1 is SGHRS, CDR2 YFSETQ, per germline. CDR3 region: CASSLYPGQVNTEAFF. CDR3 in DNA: TGCGCCAGCAGCTTGTATCCAGGGCAAGTGAACACTGAAGCTTTCTTT.

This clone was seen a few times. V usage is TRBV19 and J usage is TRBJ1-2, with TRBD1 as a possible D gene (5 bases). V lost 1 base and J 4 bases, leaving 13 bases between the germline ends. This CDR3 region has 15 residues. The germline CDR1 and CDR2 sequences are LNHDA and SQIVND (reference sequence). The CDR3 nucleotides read TGTGCCAGTAGTATAGTCGGGGGAAAGAGCTATGGCTACACCTTC. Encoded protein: CASSIVGGKSYGYTF.

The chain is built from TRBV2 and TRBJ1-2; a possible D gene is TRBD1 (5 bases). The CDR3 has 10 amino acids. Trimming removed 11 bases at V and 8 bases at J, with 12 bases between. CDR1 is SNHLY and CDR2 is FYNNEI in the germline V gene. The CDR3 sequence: CAGATEGYTF. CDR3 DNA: TGTGCCGGGGCGACGGAAGGCTACACCTTC.

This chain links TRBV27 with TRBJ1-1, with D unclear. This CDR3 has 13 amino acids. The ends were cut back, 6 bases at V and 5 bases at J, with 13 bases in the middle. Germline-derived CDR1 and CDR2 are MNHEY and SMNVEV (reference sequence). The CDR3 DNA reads TGTGCCAGCAGCCTTTTAAGCGAGACTGAAGCTTTCTTT. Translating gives CASSLLSETEAFF.

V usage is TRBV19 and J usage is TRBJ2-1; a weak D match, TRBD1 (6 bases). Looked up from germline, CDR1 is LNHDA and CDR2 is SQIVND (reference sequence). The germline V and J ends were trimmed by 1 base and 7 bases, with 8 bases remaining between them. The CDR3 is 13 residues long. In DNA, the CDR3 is TGTGCCAGTAGTATAGGACAGGCAAATGAGCAGTTCTTC. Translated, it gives CASSIGQANEQFF.

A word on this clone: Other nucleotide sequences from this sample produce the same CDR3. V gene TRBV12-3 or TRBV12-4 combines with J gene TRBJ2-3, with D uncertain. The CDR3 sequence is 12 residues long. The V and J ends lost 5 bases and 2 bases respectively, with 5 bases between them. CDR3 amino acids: CASSPYTDTQYF. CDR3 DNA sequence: TGTGCCAGCAGTCCCTACACAGATACGCAGTATTTT.

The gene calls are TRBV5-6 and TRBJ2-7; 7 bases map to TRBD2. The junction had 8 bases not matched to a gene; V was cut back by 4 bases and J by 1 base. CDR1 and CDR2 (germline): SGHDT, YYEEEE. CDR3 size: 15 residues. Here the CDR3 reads CASSPPAGPSYEQYF. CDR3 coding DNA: TGTGCCAGCAGCCCCCCAGCGGGACCATCCTACGAGCAGTACTTC. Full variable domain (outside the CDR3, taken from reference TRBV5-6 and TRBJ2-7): DAGVTQSPTHLIKTRGQQVTLRCSPKSGHDTVSWYQQALGQGPQFIFQYYEEEERQRGNFPDRFSGHQFPNYSSELNVNALLLGDSALYLCASSPPAGPSYEQYFGPGTRLTVT.

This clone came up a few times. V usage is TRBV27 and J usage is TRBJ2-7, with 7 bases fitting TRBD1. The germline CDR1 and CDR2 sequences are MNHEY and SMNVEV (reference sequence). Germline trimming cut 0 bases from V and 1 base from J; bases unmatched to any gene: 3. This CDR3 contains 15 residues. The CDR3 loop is CASSLSRTGSYEQYF. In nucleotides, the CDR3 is TGTGCCAGCAGTTTATCCCGGACAGGTTCCTACGAGCAGTACTTC.

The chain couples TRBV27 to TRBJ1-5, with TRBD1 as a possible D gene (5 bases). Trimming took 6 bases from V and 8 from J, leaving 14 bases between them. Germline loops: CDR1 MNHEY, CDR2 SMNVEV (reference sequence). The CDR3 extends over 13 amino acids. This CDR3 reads CASSPTAWEPQHF. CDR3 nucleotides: TGTGCCAGCAGCCCGACAGCCTGGGAGCCCCAGCATTTT.

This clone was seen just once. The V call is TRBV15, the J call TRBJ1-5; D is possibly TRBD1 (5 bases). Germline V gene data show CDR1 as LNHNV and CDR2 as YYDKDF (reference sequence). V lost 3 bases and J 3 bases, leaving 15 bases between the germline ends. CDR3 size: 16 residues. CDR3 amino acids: CATSSSPQGINQPQHF. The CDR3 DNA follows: TGTGCCACCAGCAGTAGTCCTCAGGGAATCAATCAGCCCCAGCATTTT.

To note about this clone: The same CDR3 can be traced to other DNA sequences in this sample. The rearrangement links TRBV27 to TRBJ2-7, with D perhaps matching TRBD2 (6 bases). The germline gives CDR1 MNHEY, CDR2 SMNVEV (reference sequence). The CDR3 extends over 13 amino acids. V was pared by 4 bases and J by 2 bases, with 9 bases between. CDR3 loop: CASSYSGPYEQYF. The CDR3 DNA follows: TGTGCCAGCAGTTATAGCGGTCCCTACGAGCAGTACTTC.

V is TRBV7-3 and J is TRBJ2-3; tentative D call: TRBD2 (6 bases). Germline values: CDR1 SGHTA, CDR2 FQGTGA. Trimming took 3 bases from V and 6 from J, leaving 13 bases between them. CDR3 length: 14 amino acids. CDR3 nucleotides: TGTGCCAGCAGCTTTTCCGGGGGAAGGGATACGCAGTATTTT. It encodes CASSFSGGRDTQYF.

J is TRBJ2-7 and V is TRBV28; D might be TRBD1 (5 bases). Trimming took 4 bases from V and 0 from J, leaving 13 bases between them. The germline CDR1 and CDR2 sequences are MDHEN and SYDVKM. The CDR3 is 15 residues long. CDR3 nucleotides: TGTGCCAGCAGTTCCATCCAGGGCAGCTCCTACGAGCAGTACTTC. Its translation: CASSSIQGSSYEQYF.

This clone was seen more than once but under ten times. In nucleotides, the CDR3 is TGTGCCAGCAGTTCCACAGGGGTGGGTGAAGCTTTCTTT. As protein: CASSSTGVGEAFF. The J gene is TRBJ1-1, the V gene TRBV6-6; 7 positions match TRBD1. The germline CDR1 and CDR2 sequences are MNHNY and SVGAGI (reference sequence). There are 13 residues in the CDR3. V trimming: 4 bases; J trimming: 7 bases; junction bases outside the gene matches: 6.

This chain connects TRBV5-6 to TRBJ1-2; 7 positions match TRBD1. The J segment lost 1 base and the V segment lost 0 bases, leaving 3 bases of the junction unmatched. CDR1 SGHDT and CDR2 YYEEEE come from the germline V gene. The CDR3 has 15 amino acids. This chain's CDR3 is CASSLGQGNNYGYTF. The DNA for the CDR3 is TGTGCCAGCAGCTTGGGACAGGGAAATAACTATGGCTACACCTTC.

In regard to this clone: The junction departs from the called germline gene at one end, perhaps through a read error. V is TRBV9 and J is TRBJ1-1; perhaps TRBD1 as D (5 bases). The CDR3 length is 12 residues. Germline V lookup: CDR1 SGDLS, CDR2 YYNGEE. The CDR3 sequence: CANSLDTAEAFF. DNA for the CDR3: TGTGCCAACAGCTTGGACACCGCTGAAGCTTTCTTT.

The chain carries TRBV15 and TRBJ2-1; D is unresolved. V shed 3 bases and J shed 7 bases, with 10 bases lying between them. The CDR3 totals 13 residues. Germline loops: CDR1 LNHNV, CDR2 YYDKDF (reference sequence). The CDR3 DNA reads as TGTGCCACCAGCAGGTCGATTACTAATGAGCAGTTCTTC. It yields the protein CATSRSITNEQFF.

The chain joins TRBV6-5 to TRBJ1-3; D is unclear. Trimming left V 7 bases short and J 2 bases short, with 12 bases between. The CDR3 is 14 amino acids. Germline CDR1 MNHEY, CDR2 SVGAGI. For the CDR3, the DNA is TGTGCCAGCAACCCGGGTAGTGCTGGAAACACCATATATTTT. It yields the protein CASNPGSAGNTIYF.

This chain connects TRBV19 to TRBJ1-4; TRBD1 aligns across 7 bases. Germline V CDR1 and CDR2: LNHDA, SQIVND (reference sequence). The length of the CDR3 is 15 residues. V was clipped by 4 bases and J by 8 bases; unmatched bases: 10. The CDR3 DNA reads TGTGCCAGTAGTACCCAGGGGGGCCGGGGGGAAAAACTGTTTTTT. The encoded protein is CASSTQGGRGEKLFF.